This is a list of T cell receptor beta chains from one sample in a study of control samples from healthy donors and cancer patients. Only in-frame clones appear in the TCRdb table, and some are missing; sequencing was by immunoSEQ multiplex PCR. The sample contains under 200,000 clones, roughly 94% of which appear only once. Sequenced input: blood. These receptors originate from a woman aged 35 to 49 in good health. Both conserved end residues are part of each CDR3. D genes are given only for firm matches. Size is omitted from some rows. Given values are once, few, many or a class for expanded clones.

CASSQEDRVSYEQYF,TGTGCCAGCAGCCAGGAGGACAGGGTGTCCTACGAGCAGTACTTC,15,TRBJ2-7,TRBD1,TRBV4-2,NA
CASSLRTATEAFF,TGTGCCAGCAGCTTGAGAACAGCGACAGAAGCTTTCTTT,13,TRBJ1-1,NA,TRBV5-6,NA
CASSSLQPGTDYGYTF,TGTGCCAGCAGTTCCCTTCAACCTGGGACAGACTATGGCTACACCTTC,16,TRBJ1-2,TRBD1,TRBV6-2/TRBV6-3,NA
CASSLSQGTGNGAYNSPLHF,TGCGCCAGCAGCCTCAGTCAGGGGACAGGGAATGGGGCCTATAATTCACCCCTCCACTTT,20,TRBJ1-6,TRBD1,TRBV4-3,NA
CASSLAGTAHQPQHF,TGTGCCAGCAGCTTAGCGGGTACGGCCCACCAGCCCCAGCATTTT,15,TRBJ1-5,NA,TRBV7-2,NA
CASSVGNSYEQYF,TGTGCCAGCAGCGTAGGCAACTCCTACGAGCAGTACTTC,13,TRBJ2-7,NA,TRBV9,NA
CASSLGLGWGETQYF,TGTGCCAGCAGCTTAGGACTAGGATGGGGAGAGACCCAGTACTTC,15,TRBJ2-5,NA,TRBV7-2,NA
CASSQELRMNTEAFF,TGTGCCAGCAGCCAAGAACTCCGAATGAACACTGAAGCTTTCTTT,15,TRBJ1-1,NA,TRBV4-2,NA
CASSFGGTEAFF,TGTGCCAGCAGCTTCGGGGGGACTGAAGCTTTCTTT,12,TRBJ1-1,NA,TRBV11-2,NA
CASSQTDETQYF,TGTGCCAGCAGTCAAACAGACGAGACCCAGTACTTC,12,TRBJ2-5,NA,TRBV6-2/TRBV6-3,NA
CASKLAGGNNEQFF,TGTGCCAGCAAACTAGCGGGAGGGAACAATGAGCAGTTCTTC,14,TRBJ2-1,TRBD2,TRBV2,NA
CASSLGLSNLNQPQHF,TGCGCCAGCAGCCTGGGGCTTAGTAATCTTAATCAGCCCCAGCATTTT,16,TRBJ1-5,NA,TRBV4-3,NA
CASSASGVRSSPLHF,TGCGCCAGCAGCGCTTCAGGGGTGCGGAGTTCACCCCTCCACTTT,15,TRBJ1-6,NA,TRBV5-1,NA
CASSEEVHNSPLHF,TGTGCCAGCAGTGAAGAGGTCCATAATTCACCCCTCCACTTT,14,TRBJ1-6,NA,TRBV6-1,once
CASRRVSGNTIYF,TGTGCCAGCAGGAGGGTTTCTGGAAACACCATATATTTT,13,TRBJ1-3,NA,TRBV27,NA
CASSEVNRASGYTF,TGTGCCAGCAGCGAGGTTAACAGGGCTTCTGGCTACACCTTC,14,TRBJ1-2,NA,TRBV7-8,NA
CASSQDRYNEQFF,TGTGCCAGCAGCCAAGATCGGTACAATGAGCAGTTCTTC,13,TRBJ2-1,NA,TRBV3-1/TRBV3-2,NA
CASREQTNTGELFF,TGTGCCAGCAGGGAGCAGACGAACACCGGGGAGCTGTTTTTT,14,TRBJ2-2,NA,TRBV7-3,NA
CASSPKTGDSGNTIYF,TGCGCCAGCAGCCCGAAAACAGGGGACTCTGGAAACACCATATATTTT,16,TRBJ1-3,TRBD1,TRBV4-3,NA
CASSESNNKRGRASNQPQHF,TGTGCCAGCAGTGAAAGTAACAACAAAAGGGGGCGGGCGAGCAATCAGCCCCAGCATTTT,20,TRBJ1-5,TRBD1,TRBV6-1,NA
CASSKWEGWIFSTDTQYF,TGTGCCAGCAGCAAATGGGAGGGGTGGATTTTTAGTACAGATACGCAGTATTTT,18,TRBJ2-3,NA,TRBV21-1,NA
CASSTLSGGPGDTQYF,TGTGCCAGCAGTACCTTGAGCGGGGGGCCCGGAGATACGCAGTATTTT,16,TRBJ2-3,TRBD2,TRBV25-1,NA
CASSPTNQPQHF,TGTGCCAGCTCACCAACCAATCAGCCCCAGCATTTT,12,TRBJ1-5,NA,TRBV18,NA
CASGLVRTSPTYEQYF,TGTGCTAGTGGTTTGGTACGAACTAGCCCCACCTACGAGCAGTACTTC,16,TRBJ2-7,NA,TRBV12-5,NA
CASSYSGSSTDTQYF,TGTGCCAGCAGTTACTCTGGTTCTAGCACAGATACGCAGTATTTT,15,TRBJ2-3,NA,TRBV6-5,NA
CASSLFPGGRQPQHF,TGTGCCAGCAGTTTATTCCCCGGGGGCCGCCAGCCCCAGCATTTT,15,TRBJ1-5,NA,TRBV27,NA
CASSQDWRGMDYEQYF,TGCGCCAGCAGCCAAGATTGGCGGGGGATGGACTACGAGCAGTACTTC,16,TRBJ2-7,TRBD2,TRBV4-3,NA
CASSLGLGGLTGELFF,TGTGCCAGCAGTTTGGGTCTCGGGGGGCTCACCGGGGAGCTGTTTTTT,16,TRBJ2-2,NA,TRBV27,NA
CASSLAGGVQPQHF,TGTGCCAGCAGCTTAGCAGGGGGGGTTCAGCCCCAGCATTTT,14,TRBJ1-5,NA,TRBV7-2,NA
CASRAQGGTEAFF,TGTGCCAGCCGGGCCCAGGGCGGCACTGAAGCTTTCTTT,13,TRBJ1-1,NA,TRBV5-4,NA
CSVQWDSNTGELFF,TGCAGCGTTCAGTGGGACTCTAACACCGGGGAGCTGTTTTTT,14,TRBJ2-2,NA,TRBV29-1,NA
CASSVGGGGRYNEQFF,TGTGCCAGCAGCGTAGGAGGCGGGGGGAGATACAATGAGCAGTTCTTC,16,TRBJ2-1,TRBD2,TRBV9,NA
CAAEDSTNEKLFF,TGTGCCGCCGAAGACTCAACTAATGAAAAACTGTTTTTT,13,TRBJ1-4,NA,TRBV28,NA
CASRKRTSGQETQYF,TGTGCCAGCAGGAAAAGGACTAGCGGACAAGAGACCCAGTACTTC,15,TRBJ2-5,TRBD2,TRBV7-8,NA
CASSPQLDSDEQYF,TGTGCCAGCTCACCCCAACTAGATTCCGACGAGCAGTACTTC,14,TRBJ2-7,NA,TRBV18,NA
CASSLDRETQYF,TGTGCCAGCAGCCTTGACAGGGAGACCCAGTACTTC,12,TRBJ2-5,NA,TRBV12-3/TRBV12-4,once
CASSGRLYNEQFF,TGTGCCAGCAGCGGACGACTTTACAATGAGCAGTTCTTC,13,TRBJ2-1,NA,TRBV9,NA
CASSYWGTGLQETQYF,TGTGCCAGCAGTTACTGGGGGACAGGGCTTCAAGAGACCCAGTACTTC,16,TRBJ2-5,TRBD1,TRBV6-2/TRBV6-3,NA
CASSQEAHEAFF,TGTGCCAGCAGCCAAGAGGCTCACGAAGCTTTCTTT,12,TRBJ1-1,NA,TRBV3-1/TRBV3-2,NA
CAWRDFPNQPQHF,TGTGCCTGGAGGGACTTCCCCAATCAGCCCCAGCATTTT,13,TRBJ1-5,NA,TRBV30,NA
CASSSTGNNEKLFF,TGTGCCAGCAGTTCAACAGGGAACAATGAAAAACTGTTTTTT,14,TRBJ1-4,NA,TRBV27,NA
CASSQASGVGGYTF,TGCGCCAGCAGCCAAGCGTCAGGGGTTGGTGGCTACACCTTC,14,TRBJ1-2,NA,TRBV4-3,few
CATSRPTSGGGGEQFF,TGTGCCACCAGCAGGCCGACTAGCGGGGGGGGCGGAGAGCAGTTCTTC,16,TRBJ2-1,TRBD2,TRBV15,NA